Following are 27 T cell receptor beta chains from one sample sequenced in a study of blood T cell repertoires in COVID-19. The repertoire was sequenced with immunoSEQ multiplex PCR; TCRdb's copy has only in-frame clones and lacks some. The profile shows about 320,000 clones, about nine tenths of them singletons. The sequencing sample was made of PBMCs or T cells enriched from blood (not recorded which). The receptor source for this set is a man aged 55-75 years who had recovered from COVID-19.

This clone was counted a few times. The rearrangement links TRBV7-6 to TRBJ2-2, with 7 nucleotides matching TRBD1. The V segment lost 2 bases and the J segment 6 bases; nucleotides outside the gene matches: 6. Germline V lookup: CDR1 SGHVS, CDR2 FNYEAQ. This CDR3 is 15 amino acids long. For the CDR3, the DNA is TGTGCCAGCAGCTTACAGGGGGTTTTGGCCGGGGAGCTGTTTTTT. Translating gives CASSLQGVLAGELFF.

The chain uses TRBV30 and TRBJ2-1, with 10 bases aligning to TRBD2. Germline V gene data show CDR1 as GTSNPN and CDR2 as SVGIG (reference sequence). Trimming cost V 3 bases and J 7 bases; bases outside gene matches: 3. The CDR3 sequence is 13 residues long. The CDR3 coding sequence is TGTGCCTGGAGAGCGGGAGGGAAGAATGAGCAGTTCTTC. Translation gives CAWRAGGKNEQFF. Together with reference TRBV30 and TRBJ2-1, the CDR3 gives the full variable domain: SQTIHQWPATLVQPVGSPLSLECTVEGTSNPNLYWYRQAAGRGLQLLFYSVGIGQISSEVPQNLSASRPQDRQFILSSKKLLLSDSGFYLCAWRAGGKNEQFFGPGTRLTVL.

The chain has TRBV11-2 and TRBJ1-5; D possibly corresponds to TRBD1 (6 bases). CDR1 is SGHAT, CDR2 FQNNGV, per germline. This CDR3 region has 14 residues. The ends were cut back, 2 bases at V and 3 bases at J, with 8 bases in the middle. The CDR3 is CASSLNRANQPQHF. As DNA, the CDR3 is TGTGCCAGCAGCTTAAACAGGGCCAATCAGCCCCAGCATTTT.

The J gene is TRBJ2-1, the V gene TRBV7-3; 9 nucleotides line up with TRBD1. This CDR3 spans 15 amino acids. With V trimmed by 5 bases and J by 7 bases, 9 bases remained unmatched. Germline V gene sequence: CDR1 SGHTA, CDR2 FQGTGA. Written as DNA, the CDR3 is TGTGCCAGCAGCACAGGGGGCATAAGGAAGAATGAGCAGTTCTTC. Translation gives CASSTGGIRKNEQFF.

The rearrangement links TRBV11-2 to TRBJ1-2, with 10 bases matching TRBD1. This CDR3 spans 16 amino acids. Trimming took 5 bases from V and 5 from J; bases not matched to a gene: 11. Germline lookup yields CDR1 SGHAT and CDR2 FQNNGV. The CDR3 loop reads CASSHPRGQGRYGYTF. As DNA, the CDR3 is TGTGCCAGCAGCCATCCCCGGGGACAGGGGAGGTATGGCTACACCTTC.

The genes are TRBV15 and TRBJ1-1; TRBD1 matches at 9 bases. The CDR3 loop spans 15 amino acids. Germline V lookup: CDR1 LNHNV, CDR2 YYDKDF (reference sequence). V lost 3 bases to trimming and J lost 5 bases; unmatched junction nucleotides: 7. The CDR3 reads CATSSGQGSWTEAFF. DNA of the CDR3: TGTGCCACCAGCAGCGGACAGGGGTCTTGGACTGAAGCTTTCTTT.

The rearrangement links TRBV11-2 to TRBJ2-3; weak D call: TRBD1 (5 bases). Germline CDR1 and CDR2: SGHAT and FQNNGV. The length of the CDR3 is 15 residues. Deletions cut 4 bases from V and 11 bases from J, with 22 bases between. The CDR3 spells CASSSDFYSQGWQYF. The DNA for the CDR3 is TGTGCCAGCAGCTCTGACTTTTATTCTCAGGGTTGGCAGTATTTT.

This clone was detected once. The chain has TRBV7-2 and TRBJ1-2, with a possible D match to TRBD1 (6 bases). Germline loops: CDR1 SGHTA, CDR2 FQGNSA. The CDR3 contains 13 residues. V lost 6 bases and J lost 6, with 14 bases in between. The CDR3 spells CASRETGIDGYTF. The CDR3 nucleotides are TGTGCCAGCAGGGAAACAGGGATAGATGGCTACACCTTC.

This clone appeared once. The CDR3 sequence: CASSGTSSYNEQFF. The CDR3 DNA follows: TGTGCCAGTTCCGGGACAAGCTCCTACAATGAGCAGTTCTTC. The V call is TRBV5-4, the J call TRBJ2-1; TRBD1 might be the D (6 bases). Germline lookup yields CDR1 SGHNT and CDR2 YYREEE (reference sequence). Trimming left V 8 bases short and J 0 bases short, with 12 bases between. The CDR3 runs 14 residues.

The V call is TRBV9, the J call TRBJ1-1, with 10 bases aligning to TRBD1. After removal of 4 bases from V and 1 base from J, the junction contained 10 bases not matched to a gene. CDR3 length: 17 amino acids. Germline V gene data show CDR1 as SGDLS and CDR2 as YYNGEE. CDR3 coding DNA: TGTGCCAGCAGCCCATTGTTAGGGGACAGGGGGAACACTGAAGCTTTCTTT. It translates to CASSPLLGDRGNTEAFF.

J is TRBJ2-1 and V is TRBV10-3; D call uncertain. Trimming shortened V by 4 bases and J by 10 bases, and 11 bases separated the two germline ends. Germline loops: CDR1 ENHRY, CDR2 SYGVKD. The CDR3 loop spans 12 amino acids. The CDR3 is CAISGQVEEQFF. The DNA for the CDR3 is TGTGCCATCAGTGGCCAGGTGGAAGAGCAGTTCTTC.

The chain carries TRBV29-1 and TRBJ2-1; D remains ambiguous. The V and J ends lost 3 bases and 9 bases respectively, with 12 bases between them. The CDR3 is 12 amino acids. CDR1 is SQVTM and CDR2 is ANQGSEA in the germline V gene. CDR3: CSVDLQRSEQFF. The CDR3 DNA sequence: TGCAGCGTTGACCTGCAAAGGAGTGAGCAGTTCTTC.

V and J are TRBV29-1 and TRBJ2-2, with a tentative D call TRBD1 (5 bases). The CDR3 runs to 12 residues. The V gene lost 7 bases and the J gene lost 1 base, with 7 bases spanning the gap. Per the germline V gene, CDR1 is SQVTM and CDR2 is ANQGSEA. CDR3 sequence: CSGGRNTGELFF. In nucleotides, the CDR3 is TGCAGCGGGGGCCGGAACACCGGGGAGCTGTTTTTT.

This sequence joins TRBV24-1 and TRBJ2-1, with D perhaps matching TRBD2 (5 bases). CDR3 size: 18 residues. V was clipped by 1 base and J by 0 bases, with 15 bases between them. Per germline, CDR1 KGHDR and CDR2 SFDVKD. The DNA of the CDR3 is TGTGCCACCAGTGATTTACCTGGTCGGGGAAGCTCCTACAATGAGCAGTTCTTC. Protein product: CATSDLPGRGSSYNEQFF.

CDR3 protein: CASSPAAQANQPQHF. The CDR3 DNA follows: TGTGCCAGCTCACCGGCTGCGCAGGCGAATCAGCCCCAGCATTTT. The chain employs TRBV18 and TRBJ1-5; D gene unclear. Germline loops: CDR1 KGHSH, CDR2 LQKENI. Trimming left V 3 bases short and J 4 bases short, with 13 bases between. The CDR3 covers 15 residues.

The gene calls are TRBV20-1 and TRBJ2-7; D is unresolved. This CDR3 has 14 amino acids. Trimming cost V 3 bases and J 2 bases, with 14 bases left between them. Germline lookup yields CDR1 DFQATT and CDR2 SNEGSKA (reference sequence). For the CDR3, the DNA is TGCAGTGCTAGTGGGTTCGGTAAGACCTACGAGCAGTACTTC. Translation: CSASGFGKTYEQYF.

The rearrangement uses TRBV5-8 and TRBJ1-1; D is possibly TRBD1 (5 bases). CDR1 is SGHTS, CDR2 YDEGEE, per germline. The CDR3 has 15 amino acids. V dropped 4 bases and J dropped 0 bases, with 13 bases sitting between them. The chain's CDR3 is CASSTDWGVNTEAFF. The CDR3, as DNA: TGTGCCAGCAGCACCGACTGGGGGGTGAACACTGAAGCTTTCTTT.

The CDR3 is CASSARSGRDEQFF. The CDR3 DNA reads TGTGCCAGCAGCGCCCGTAGCGGGAGGGATGAGCAGTTCTTC. This chain connects TRBV7-3 to TRBJ2-1; 11 nucleotides match TRBD2. With 5 bases clipped from V and 8 bases from J, the junction kept 5 bases outside the gene matches. Germline CDR1 and CDR2: SGHTA and FQGTGA. CDR3 length: 14 residues.

The genes are TRBV5-1 and TRBJ2-1; 7 bases map to TRBD2. Germline CDR1 SGHRS, CDR2 YFSETQ. V lost 5 bases to trimming and J lost 7 bases; unmatched junction nucleotides: 6. The CDR3 consists of 13 residues. In nucleotides, the CDR3 is TGCGCCAGCAGGAGGACGGGGGGAAATGAGCAGTTCTTC. This codes for CASRRTGGNEQFF.

The V gene is TRBV10-2, the J gene TRBJ2-1; TRBD2 matches 10 bases. The CDR3 consists of 14 residues. The ends lost 6 bases at V and 9 bases at J; junction bases unmatched: 8. CDR1 is WSHSY and CDR2 is SAAADI in the germline V gene. The CDR3 DNA follows: TGCGCCAGCAGACCCAGCGGGGGGGCTGGTGAGCAGTTCTTC. Translated: CASRPSGGAGEQFF.

This clone was counted only a few times. The genes are TRBV9 and TRBJ2-1; perhaps TRBD2 as D (6 bases). In germline, CDR1 is SGDLS, CDR2 YYNGEE. Trimming stripped 4 bases from V and 2 bases from J, with 13 bases between. The CDR3 runs to 15 residues. The CDR3 region has the DNA TGTGCCAGCAGCCCCCCAGCGGGCCCCTACAATGAGCAGTTCTTC. Amino acids: CASSPPAGPYNEQFF.

The V gene is TRBV5-1, the J gene TRBJ2-7, with no clear D. The V and J ends lost 4 bases and 7 bases respectively, with 15 bases between them. The V gene's germline CDR1 is SGHRS and CDR2 YFSETQ. This CDR3 contains 13 residues. The chain's CDR3 is CASSPNAVDEQYF. The DNA for the CDR3 is TGCGCCAGCAGCCCGAACGCGGTGGATGAGCAGTACTTC.

The V gene is TRBV15, the J gene TRBJ1-6, with D possibly matching TRBD1 (5 bases). The CDR3 contains 13 residues. Germline lookup yields CDR1 LNHNV and CDR2 YYDKDF (reference sequence). V was cut by 8 bases and J by 7 bases, with 12 bases left in between. The CDR3 protein is CATANGGNSPLHF. The CDR3 nucleotides read TGTGCCACCGCAAATGGGGGGAATTCACCCCTCCACTTT. The full variable domain, with the rest looked up from reference TRBV15 and TRBJ1-6, is DAMVIQNPRYQVTQFGKPVTLSCSQTLNHNVMYWYQQKSSQAPKLLFHYYDKDFNNEADTPDNFQSRRPNTSFCFLDIRSPGLGDTAMYLCATANGGNSPLHFGNGTRLTVT.

Notes on this clone: In the same sample, other DNA sequences code for this CDR3. The chain joins TRBV7-3 to TRBJ1-1; D is possibly TRBD1 (6 bases). This CDR3 region has 13 residues. V was pared by 5 bases and J by 2 bases, with 9 bases between. Germline loops: CDR1 SGHTA, CDR2 FQGTGA. The CDR3 loop reads CASSIQGNTEAFF. CDR3 nucleotide sequence: TGTGCCAGCAGCATACAGGGTAACACTGAAGCTTTCTTT.

The chain uses TRBV18 and TRBJ2-1; D may be TRBD2 (5 bases). Trimming cost V 5 bases and J 8 bases, with 19 bases left between them. This CDR3 has 15 amino acids. Germline CDR1 reads KGHSH; CDR2 reads LQKENI. This CDR3 is CASSIDYQRNYEQFF. In DNA, the CDR3 is TGTGCCAGCTCAATAGACTACCAACGCAACTATGAGCAGTTCTTC.

The chain has TRBV7-9 and TRBJ2-5; D may be TRBD2 (6 bases). Germline V gene lookup returns CDR1 SEHNR and CDR2 FQNEAQ (reference sequence). The CDR3 length is 15 residues. The germline V and J ends were trimmed by 5 bases and 4 bases, with 17 bases remaining between them. As DNA, the CDR3 is TGTGCCAGCAGCCCCGGGTGGAGGGAGAGAGAGACCCAGTACTTC. Its protein is CASSPGWRERETQYF.

This clone was counted once. The rearrangement uses TRBV7-9 and TRBJ2-1; D is perhaps TRBD1 (6 bases). Per germline, CDR1 SEHNR and CDR2 FQNEAQ (reference sequence). This CDR3 spans 16 amino acids. The V gene lost 2 bases and the J gene lost 9 bases, with 20 bases spanning the gap. CDR3 bases: TGTGCCAGCAGCTTAAAGTTCCAGGGGATTGGTGTTGAGCAGTTCTTC. This encodes CASSLKFQGIGVEQFF. The complete variable domain, with remaining parts taken from reference TRBV7-9 and TRBJ2-1, reads DTGVSQNPRHKITKRGQNVTFRCDPISEHNRLYWYRQTLGQGPEFLTYFQNEAQLEKSRLLSDRFSAERPKGSFSTLEIQRTEQGDSAMYLCASSLKFQGIGVEQFFGPGTRLTVL.